This T cell receptor (beta chain) came from a study of blood T cell repertoires in COVID-19. The overall study: Samples representing acute and convalescent COVID-19 were sourced from the United States, Italy and Spain. Sources were T cells, B-cell-depleted T cells, or PBMCs; the material itself was cDNA or gDNA.

V was clipped by 6 bases and J by 4 bases; unmatched bases: 14. Germline V gives CDR1 SNHLY, CDR2 FYNNEI. The CDR3 is 16 residues long. As handled by the study authors: Reference gene primer amplification in the assay estimated nucleated cell counts. The protocol was immunoSEQ multiplex PCR, while the TCRdb copy is restricted to in-frame clones and leaves out a portion. That table is the source of V, J and clone size, and D and trimming were worked out from the DNA. The table shows approximately 120,000 clones, with over 65% occurring only once. The clonotype was recovered from an older woman with acute or convalescent COVID-19. The chain uses TRBV2 and TRBJ2-7; 8 nucleotides align to TRBD2. Sequenced material: peripheral blood. This chain's CDR3 is CASSPTRSGSLYEQYF. Here the CDR3 DNA reads TGTGCCAGCAGCCCCACCCGAAGCGGGAGCCTTTACGAGCAGTACTTC.